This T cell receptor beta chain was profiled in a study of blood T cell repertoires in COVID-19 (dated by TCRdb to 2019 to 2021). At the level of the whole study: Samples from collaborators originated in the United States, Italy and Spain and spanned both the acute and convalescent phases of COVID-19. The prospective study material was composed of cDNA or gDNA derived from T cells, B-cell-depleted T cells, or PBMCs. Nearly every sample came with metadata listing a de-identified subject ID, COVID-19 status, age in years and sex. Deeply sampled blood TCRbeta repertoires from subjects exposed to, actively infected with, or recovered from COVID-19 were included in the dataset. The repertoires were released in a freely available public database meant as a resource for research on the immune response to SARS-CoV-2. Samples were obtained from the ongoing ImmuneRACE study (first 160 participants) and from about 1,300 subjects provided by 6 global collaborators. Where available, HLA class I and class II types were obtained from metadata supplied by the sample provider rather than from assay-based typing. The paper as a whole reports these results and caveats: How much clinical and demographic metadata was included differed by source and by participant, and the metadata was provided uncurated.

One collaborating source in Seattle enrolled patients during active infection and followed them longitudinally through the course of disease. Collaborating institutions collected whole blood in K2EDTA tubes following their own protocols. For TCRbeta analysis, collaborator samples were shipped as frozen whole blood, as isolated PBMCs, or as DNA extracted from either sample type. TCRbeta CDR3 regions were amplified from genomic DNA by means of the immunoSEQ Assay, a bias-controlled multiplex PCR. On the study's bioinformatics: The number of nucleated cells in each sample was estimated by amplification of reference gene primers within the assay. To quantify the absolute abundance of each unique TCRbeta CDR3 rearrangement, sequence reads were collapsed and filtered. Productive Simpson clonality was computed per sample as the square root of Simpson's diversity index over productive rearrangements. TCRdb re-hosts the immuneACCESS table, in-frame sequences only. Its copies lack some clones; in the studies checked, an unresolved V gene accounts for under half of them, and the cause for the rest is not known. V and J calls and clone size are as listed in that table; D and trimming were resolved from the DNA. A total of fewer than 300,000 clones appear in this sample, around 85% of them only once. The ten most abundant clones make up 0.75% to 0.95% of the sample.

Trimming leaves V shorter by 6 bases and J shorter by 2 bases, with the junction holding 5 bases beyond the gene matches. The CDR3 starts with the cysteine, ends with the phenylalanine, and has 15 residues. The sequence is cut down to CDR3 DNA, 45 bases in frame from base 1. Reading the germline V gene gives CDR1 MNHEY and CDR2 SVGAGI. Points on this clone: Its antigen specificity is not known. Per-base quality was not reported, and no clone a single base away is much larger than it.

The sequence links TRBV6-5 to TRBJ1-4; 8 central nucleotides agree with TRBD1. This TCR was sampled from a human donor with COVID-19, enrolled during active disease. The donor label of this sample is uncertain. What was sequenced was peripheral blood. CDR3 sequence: CASRTTGATNEKLFF. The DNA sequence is TGTGCCAGCAGGACGACAGGGGCGACTAATGAAAAACTGTTTTTT.